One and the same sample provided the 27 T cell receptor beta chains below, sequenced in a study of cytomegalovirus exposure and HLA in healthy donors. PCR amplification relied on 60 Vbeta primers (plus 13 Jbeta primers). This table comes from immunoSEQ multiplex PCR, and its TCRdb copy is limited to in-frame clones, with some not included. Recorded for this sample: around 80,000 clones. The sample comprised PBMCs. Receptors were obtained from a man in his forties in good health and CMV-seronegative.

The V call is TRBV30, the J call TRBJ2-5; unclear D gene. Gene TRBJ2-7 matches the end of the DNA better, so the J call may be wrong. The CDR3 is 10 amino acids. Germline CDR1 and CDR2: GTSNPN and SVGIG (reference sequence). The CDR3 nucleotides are TGTGCCTGGAGTATCAACGAGCAGTACTTC. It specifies CAWSINEQYF.

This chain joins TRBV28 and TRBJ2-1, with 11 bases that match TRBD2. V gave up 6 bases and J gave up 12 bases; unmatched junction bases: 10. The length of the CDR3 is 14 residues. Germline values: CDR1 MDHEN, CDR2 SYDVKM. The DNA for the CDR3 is TGTGCCAGCAGACCCGGGACTAGCGGCGCCCGGCAGTTCTTC. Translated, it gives CASRPGTSGARQFF.

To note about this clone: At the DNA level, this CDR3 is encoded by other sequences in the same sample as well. The CDR3 DNA is TGTGCCAGCAGCTCCCAATACCCGCGGGGGGCCACCGGGGAGCTGTTTTTT. This encodes CASSSQYPRGATGELFF. V gene TRBV5-4 combines with J gene TRBJ2-2; TRBD2 aligns across 8 bases. In germline, CDR1 is SGHNT, CDR2 YYREEE (reference sequence). This CDR3 is built from 17 residues. V lost 3 bases, J lost 4 bases, and 11 bases stayed unmatched.

The CDR3 DNA reads TGTGCCAGCTCGCGGGAGGGCTATTACGAGCAGTACTTC. Its translation is CASSREGYYEQYF. The V gene is TRBV6-1, the J gene TRBJ2-7, with 9 bases lining up with TRBD2. Germline CDR1 is MNHNS and CDR2 is SASEGT. J gave up 4 bases and V 8 bases, and 6 bases lay outside the gene matches. The CDR3 totals 13 residues.

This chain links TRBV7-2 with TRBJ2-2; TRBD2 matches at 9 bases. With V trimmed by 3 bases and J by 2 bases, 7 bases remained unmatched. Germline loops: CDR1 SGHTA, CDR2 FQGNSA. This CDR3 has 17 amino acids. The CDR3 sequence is CASSLRGLAGNTGELFF. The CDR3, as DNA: TGTGCCAGCAGCTTGAGGGGCCTAGCGGGAAACACCGGGGAGCTGTTTTTT.

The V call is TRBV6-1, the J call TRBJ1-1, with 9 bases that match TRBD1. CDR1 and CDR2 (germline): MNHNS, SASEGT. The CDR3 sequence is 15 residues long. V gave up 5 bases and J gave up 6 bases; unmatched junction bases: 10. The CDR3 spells CASSFLDRGDAEAFF. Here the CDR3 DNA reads TGTGCCAGCAGTTTCCTGGACAGGGGAGACGCTGAAGCTTTCTTT.

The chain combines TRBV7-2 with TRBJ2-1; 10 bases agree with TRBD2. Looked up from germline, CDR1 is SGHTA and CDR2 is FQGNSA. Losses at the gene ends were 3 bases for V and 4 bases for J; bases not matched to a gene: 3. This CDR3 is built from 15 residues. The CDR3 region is CASSLGTSVYNEQFF. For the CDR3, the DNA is TGTGCCAGCAGCTTGGGGACTAGCGTTTACAATGAGCAGTTCTTC.

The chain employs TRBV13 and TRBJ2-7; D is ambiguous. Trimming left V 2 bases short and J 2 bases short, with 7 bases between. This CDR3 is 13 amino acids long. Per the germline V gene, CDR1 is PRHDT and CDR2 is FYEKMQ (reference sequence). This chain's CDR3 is CASSLPDTYEQYF. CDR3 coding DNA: TGTGCCAGCAGCTTACCAGACACCTACGAGCAGTACTTC.

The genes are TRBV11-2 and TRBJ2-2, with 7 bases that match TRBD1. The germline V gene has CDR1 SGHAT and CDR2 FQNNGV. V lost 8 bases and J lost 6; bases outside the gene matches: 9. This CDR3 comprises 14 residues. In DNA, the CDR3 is TGTGCCAGCCATTTAACAGGGGTTGCCGGGGAGCTGTTTTTT. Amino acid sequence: CASHLTGVAGELFF.

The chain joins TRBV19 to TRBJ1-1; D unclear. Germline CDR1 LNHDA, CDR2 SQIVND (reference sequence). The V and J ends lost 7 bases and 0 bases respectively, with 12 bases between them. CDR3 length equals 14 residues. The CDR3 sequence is CASTVSRLNTEAFF. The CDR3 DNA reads TGTGCCAGTACCGTATCCCGGTTGAACACTGAAGCTTTCTTT.

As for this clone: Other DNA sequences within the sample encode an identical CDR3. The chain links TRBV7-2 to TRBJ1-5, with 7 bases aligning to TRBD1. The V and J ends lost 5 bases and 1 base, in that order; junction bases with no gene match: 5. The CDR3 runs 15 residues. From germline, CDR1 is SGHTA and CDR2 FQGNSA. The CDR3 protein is CASSPQTGSNQPQHF. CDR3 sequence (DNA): TGTGCCAGCAGCCCGCAGACAGGGAGCAATCAGCCCCAGCATTTT.

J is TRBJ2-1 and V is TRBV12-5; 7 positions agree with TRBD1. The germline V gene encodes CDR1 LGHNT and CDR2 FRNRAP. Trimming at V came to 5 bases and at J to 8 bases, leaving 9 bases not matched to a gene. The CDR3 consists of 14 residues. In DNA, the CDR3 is TGTGCTAGTGGTCTGAGGGACAGCGCCGATGAGCAGTTCTTC. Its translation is CASGLRDSADEQFF.

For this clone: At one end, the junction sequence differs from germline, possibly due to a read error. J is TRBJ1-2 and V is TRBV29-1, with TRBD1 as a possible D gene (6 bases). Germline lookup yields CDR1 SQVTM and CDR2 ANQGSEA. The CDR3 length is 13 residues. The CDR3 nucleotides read TGCAGCGTCCGACAGGCCTCTAACCATGGCTACACCTTC. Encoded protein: CSVRQASNHGYTF.

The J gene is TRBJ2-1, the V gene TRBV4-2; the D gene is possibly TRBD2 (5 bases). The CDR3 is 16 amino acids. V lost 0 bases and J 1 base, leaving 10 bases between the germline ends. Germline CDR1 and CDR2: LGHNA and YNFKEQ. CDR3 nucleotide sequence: TGTGCCAGCAGCCAAGAACGGCTAGCTTCCTACAATGAGCAGTTCTTC. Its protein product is CASSQERLASYNEQFF.

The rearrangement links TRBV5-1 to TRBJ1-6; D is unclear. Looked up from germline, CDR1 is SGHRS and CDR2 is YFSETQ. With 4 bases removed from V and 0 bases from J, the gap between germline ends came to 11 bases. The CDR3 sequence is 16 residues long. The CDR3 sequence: CASSPDGSSYNSPLHF. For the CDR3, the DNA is TGCGCCAGCAGCCCCGACGGGAGCTCCTATAATTCACCCCTCCACTTT.

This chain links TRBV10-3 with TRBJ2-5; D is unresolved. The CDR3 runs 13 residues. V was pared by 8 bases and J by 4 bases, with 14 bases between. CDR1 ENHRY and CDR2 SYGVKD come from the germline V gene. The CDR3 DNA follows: TGTGCCATCGCGGCAGTCCCGGTAGAGACCCAGTACTTC. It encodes CAIAAVPVETQYF.

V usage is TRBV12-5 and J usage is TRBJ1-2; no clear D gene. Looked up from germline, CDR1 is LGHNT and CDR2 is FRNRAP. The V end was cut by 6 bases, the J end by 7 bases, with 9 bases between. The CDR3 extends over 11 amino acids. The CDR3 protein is CASGLAAGYTF. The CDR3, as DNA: TGTGCTAGTGGACTCGCGGCTGGCTACACCTTC.

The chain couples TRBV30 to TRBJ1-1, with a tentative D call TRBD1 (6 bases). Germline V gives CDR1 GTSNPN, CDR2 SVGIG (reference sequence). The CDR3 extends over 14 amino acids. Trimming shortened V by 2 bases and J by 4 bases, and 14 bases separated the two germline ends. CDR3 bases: TGTGCCTGGAGTCTATCGACCAGGGGCACTGAAGCTTTCTTT. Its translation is CAWSLSTRGTEAFF.

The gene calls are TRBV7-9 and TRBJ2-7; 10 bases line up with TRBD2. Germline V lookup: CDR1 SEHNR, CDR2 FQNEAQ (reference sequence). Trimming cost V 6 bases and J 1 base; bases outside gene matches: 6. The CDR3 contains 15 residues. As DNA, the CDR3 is TGTGCCAGCAGTTCTAGCGGGGGACTATCCTACGAGCAGTACTTC. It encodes CASSSSGGLSYEQYF.

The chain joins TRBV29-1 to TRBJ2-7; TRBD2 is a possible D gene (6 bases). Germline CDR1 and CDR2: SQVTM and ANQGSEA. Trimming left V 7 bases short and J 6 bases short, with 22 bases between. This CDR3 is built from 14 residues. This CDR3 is CSASITTPGVEQYF. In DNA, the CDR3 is TGCAGCGCCTCCATCACTACCCCGGGGGTCGAGCAGTACTTC.

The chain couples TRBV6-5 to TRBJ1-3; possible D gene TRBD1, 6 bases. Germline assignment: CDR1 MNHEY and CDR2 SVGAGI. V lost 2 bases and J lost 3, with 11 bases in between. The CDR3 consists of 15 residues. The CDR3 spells CASSYRGAVGNTIYF. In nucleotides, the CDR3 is TGTGCCAGCAGTTACCGGGGGGCGGTTGGAAACACCATATATTTT.

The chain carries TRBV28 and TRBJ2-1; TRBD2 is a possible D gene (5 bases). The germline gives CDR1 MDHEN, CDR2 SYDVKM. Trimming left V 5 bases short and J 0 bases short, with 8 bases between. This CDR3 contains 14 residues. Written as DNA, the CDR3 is TGTGCCAGCAGTATAGCGTTCTCCTACAATGAGCAGTTCTTC. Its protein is CASSIAFSYNEQFF.

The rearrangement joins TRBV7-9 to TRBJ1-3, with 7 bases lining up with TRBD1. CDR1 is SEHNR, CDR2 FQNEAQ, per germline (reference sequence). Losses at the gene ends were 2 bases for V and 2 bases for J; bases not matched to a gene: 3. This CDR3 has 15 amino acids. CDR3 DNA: TGTGCCAGCAGCTTAAGGGGGACAGCTGGAAACACCATATATTTT. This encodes CASSLRGTAGNTIYF.

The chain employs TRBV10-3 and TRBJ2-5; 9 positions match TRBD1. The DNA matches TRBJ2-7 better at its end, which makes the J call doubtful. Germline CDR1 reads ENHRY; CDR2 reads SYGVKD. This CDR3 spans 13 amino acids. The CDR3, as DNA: TGTGCCATCAGCCCGGGACAGGGTTACGAGCAGTACTTC. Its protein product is CAISPGQGYEQYF.

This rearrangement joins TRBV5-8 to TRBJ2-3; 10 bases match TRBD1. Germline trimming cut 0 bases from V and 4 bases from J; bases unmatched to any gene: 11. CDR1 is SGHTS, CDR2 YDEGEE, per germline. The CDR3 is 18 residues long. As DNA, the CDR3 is TGTGCCAGCAGCTTGGCGTGGGGGACAGGGGCTGTCGCAGATACGCAGTATTTT. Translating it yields CASSLAWGTGAVADTQYF.

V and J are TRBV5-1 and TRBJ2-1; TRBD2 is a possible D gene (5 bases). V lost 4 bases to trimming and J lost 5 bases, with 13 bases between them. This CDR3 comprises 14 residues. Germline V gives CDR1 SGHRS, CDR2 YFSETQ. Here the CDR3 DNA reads TGCGCCAGCAGCCCGCGGGTTTATGACAATGAGCAGTTCTTC. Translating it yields CASSPRVYDNEQFF.

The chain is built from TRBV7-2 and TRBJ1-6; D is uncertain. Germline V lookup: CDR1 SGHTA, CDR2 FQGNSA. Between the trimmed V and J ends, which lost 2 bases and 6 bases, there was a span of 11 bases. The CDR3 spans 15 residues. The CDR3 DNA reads TGTGCCAGCAGCTTATCGGGGATTCCTAATTCACCCCTCCACTTT. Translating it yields CASSLSGIPNSPLHF.